Listed below are T cell receptor beta chains from one sample, sequenced in a study of T-cell reconstitution after alpha-beta-depleted transplantation in children. In TCRdb, the PCR reads were re-called with MiXCR into one record per CDR3 protein. Here the sample spans 540,000 or so distinct CDR3 sequences, roughly 23% being singletons. The sample in question was PBMCs, mostly from graft donor cells, obtained 360 days after TCRalphabeta/CD19-depleted stem cell transplant. The receptors here all came from a boy under two years old who had a stem cell transplant for acute myeloid leukemia, so the T cells may come from the graft donor. The CDR3 runs from the conserved cysteine through the conserved F or W. A D gene is named only where the DNA matches it firmly. A row's size may be missing; if present it is once, few, many or a size class.

few,TRBJ2-7,TRBV4-3,TRBD1,TGCGCCAGCAGCCAAGTTCTCCGGGACAGCGCCAACTACGAGCAGTACTTC,CASSQVLRDSANYEQYF
NA,TRBJ2-1,TRBV20-1,TRBD2,TGCAGTGCTATGAGTAGCGGGAGTGGCTCCTACAATGAGCAGTTCTTC,CSAMSSGSGSYNEQFF
NA,TRBJ2-3,TRBV5-6,TRBD1,TGTGCCAGCAGCTTCCAGGGGGCCCTTAGGGATACGCAGTATTTT,CASSFQGALRDTQYF
NA,TRBJ2-7,TRBV9,TRBD1,TGTGCCAGCAGCTATGCAGGGGGCATGTACGAGCAGTACTTC,CASSYAGGMYEQYF
many,TRBJ2-3,TRBV5-1,NA,TGCGCCAGCAGCCCAGGGATGCCCGCGTATACGCAGTATTTT,CASSPGMPAYTQYF
many,TRBJ2-4,TRBV6-6,TRBD1,TGTGCCAGCAGAGGACAGGGGAACATTCAGTACTTC,CASRGQGNIQYF
few,TRBJ2-7,TRBV20-1,NA,TGCAGTGCTCCCCAGGGGAGCTCCTACGAGCAGTACTTC,CSAPQGSSYEQYF
NA,TRBJ2-5,TRBV20-1,TRBD1,TGCAGTGCTAGAGCACAGGGGGGGACCCAGTACTTC,CSARAQGGTQYF
few,TRBJ2-6,TRBV20-1,NA,TGCAGTGCTAACAACCCACAGGGTAGGGCGATCTCTGGGGCCAACGTCCTGACTTTC,CSANNPQGRAISGANVLTF
many,TRBJ2-2,TRBV7-8,NA,TGTGCCAGCAGCCCAAAACGAGGTGACACCGGGGAGCTGTTTTTT,CASSPKRGDTGELFF
many,TRBJ1-6,TRBV7-2,TRBD1,TGTGCCAGCAGCCCCTGGACAGGTTATAATTCACCCCTCCACTTT,CASSPWTGYNSPLHF
NA,TRBJ1-4,TRBV7-6,NA,TGTGCCAGCAGCTTAGGTATAGGGCCTAATGAAAAACTGTTTTTT,CASSLGIGPNEKLFF
few,TRBJ2-6,TRBV11-2,TRBD1,TGTGCCAGCAGCCCCCGTCCCGGGACAGGTTACTCTGGGGCCAACGTCCTGACTTTC,CASSPRPGTGYSGANVLTF
few,TRBJ2-7,TRBV6-5,NA,TGTGCCAGCAGTTACGAGGGAGGTGGGACGCTCCGCTCCTACGAGCAGTACTTC,CASSYEGGGTLRSYEQYF
NA,TRBJ1-1,TRBV2,NA,TGTGCCAGCAGCGAACAGGGAGGGTTGAACACTGAAGCTTTCTTT,CASSEQGGLNTEAFF
NA,TRBJ2-2,TRBV10-3,NA,TGTGCCATCAGTGAGCAGGTTCCGGCCGGGGAGCTGTTTTTT,CAISEQVPAGELFF
few,TRBJ2-3,TRBV6-5,TRBD2,TGTGCCAGCAGATTAGCGGGGGAAACAGATACGCAGTATTTT,CASRLAGETDTQYF
NA,TRBJ2-1,TRBV7-3,NA,TGTGCCAGCAGCACTCGGAGTTCTCCCTACAATGAGCAGTTCTTC,CASSTRSSPYNEQFF
many,TRBJ1-5,TRBV12-3/TRBV12-4,TRBD1,TGTGCCAGCAGTTTCGGCAGGGGGAATCAGCCCCAGCATTTT,CASSFGRGNQPQHF
many,TRBJ2-3,TRBV7-7,NA,TGTGCCAGCAGCCCCTCAACGACCCCGACAGATACGCAGTATTTT,CASSPSTTPTDTQYF
NA,TRBJ2-7,TRBV10-3,TRBD1,TGTGCCCACTCTGGACAGGGATTCTACGAGCAGTACTTC,CAHSGQGFYEQYF
few,TRBJ1-2,TRBV15,TRBD1,TGTGCCACCCGACCAGGGGGCGAATTCTATGGCTACACCTTC,CATRPGGEFYGYTF
NA,TRBJ1-5,TRBV11-2,NA,TGTGCCAGCAGCTCGGACCCGGGAGTTAATCAGCCCCAGCATTTT,CASSSDPGVNQPQHF
NA,TRBJ2-5,TRBV2,NA,TGTGCCAGCAGTGACACCTCGGACAGCCCGAAAGAGACCCAGTACTTC,CASSDTSDSPKETQYF
NA,TRBJ2-7,TRBV7-2,NA,TGTGCCAGCACCGCGGGACTTCCCTACGAGCAGTACTTC,CASTAGLPYEQYF
few,TRBJ2-4,TRBV20-1,NA,TGCAGTGCCCTAGTCCAGGGGAGAGCCAAAAACATTCAGTACTTC,CSALVQGRAKNIQYF
many,TRBJ2-2,TRBV7-3,NA,TGTGCCAGCGGGAGGCCATCAGGGGCCTCGAACACCGGGGAGCTGTTTTTT,CASGRPSGASNTGELFF
NA,TRBJ2-1,TRBV12-3/TRBV12-4,NA,TGTGCCAGCAGTATGTTTACCGTAGCGTTCTTC,CASSMFTVAFF
many,TRBJ2-7,TRBV6-5,TRBD1,TGTGCCAGCAGTTACTCAGGGACAGGATCCTACGAGCAGTACTTC,CASSYSGTGSYEQYF
many,TRBJ2-3,TRBV12-3/TRBV12-4,NA,TGTGCCAGCAGTCCCGATGGCACAGATACGCAGTATTTT,CASSPDGTDTQYF
NA,TRBJ2-1,TRBV5-6,NA,TGTGCCAGCAGCTTGCTTGGGGGACCCTACAATGAGCAGTTCTTC,CASSLLGGPYNEQFF
few,TRBJ2-2,TRBV7-6,TRBD2,TGTGCCAGCAGTCCCCCTGTTGGCAAGCGGGGGGACTCGCTCACCGGGGAGCTGTTTTTT,CASSPPVGKRGDSLTGELFF
few,TRBJ1-2,TRBV27,NA,TGTGCCAGCAGTTTTGGTGTTGACTATGGCTACACCTTC,CASSFGVDYGYTF
few,TRBJ2-5,TRBV28,TRBD1,TGTGCCAGCAGTTTGACAGGGCGAGAAGAGACCCAGTACTTC,CASSLTGREETQYF
many,TRBJ2-3,TRBV7-8,TRBD2,TGTGCCAGCAGTCGGCTACTAGCGGGGTACACAGATACGCAGTATTTT,CASSRLLAGYTDTQYF
NA,TRBJ2-1,TRBV4-1,NA,TGCGCCAGCAGCCAAGGGGGGTGGAGGGGGTCGAATGAGCAGTTCTTC,CASSQGGWRGSNEQFF
many,TRBJ2-2,TRBV7-2,TRBD2,TGTGCCAGCAGCTTTGGTCTGACTAGCGGGGTCCCCGGGGAGCTGTTTTTT,CASSFGLTSGVPGELFF
NA,TRBJ2-2,TRBV12-3/TRBV12-4,NA,TGTGCCAGCAGTTTTCCGACTGCTACCGGGGAGCTGTTTTTT,CASSFPTATGELFF
few,TRBJ1-2,TRBV5-6,TRBD1,TGTGCCAGCCTCCTATTGGGGACAGGGAGTAACTATGGCTACACCTTC,CASLLLGTGSNYGYTF
NA,TRBJ2-4,TRBV25-1,NA,TGTGCCAGCACCTACGGGGACATAAACATTCAGTACTTC,CASTYGDINIQYF
NA,TRBJ2-3,TRBV20-1,TRBD1,TGCAGTGCTGTCAGGGGGCCCCGGGCAGATACGCAGTATTTT,CSAVRGPRADTQYF
few,TRBJ2-4,TRBV20-1,NA,TGCAGTGCTAGTGAGGCCAAAAACATTCAGTACTTC,CSASEAKNIQYF
NA,TRBJ2-5,TRBV11-2,NA,TGTGCCAGCAGCTCCCCATGGCGGGGGCCCCTCCCCCAAGAGACCCAGTACTTC,CASSSPWRGPLPQETQYF
NA,TRBJ1-4,TRBV20-1,TRBD1,TGCAGTGCTAGAGTCCCCGGACAGGGCAATAATGAAAAACTGTTTTTT,CSARVPGQGNNEKLFF
few,TRBJ1-5,TRBV7-2,NA,TGTGCCAGCAGTCTAAGGGGGGCCAATCAGCCCCAGCATTTT,CASSLRGANQPQHF
NA,TRBJ2-7,TRBV20-1,NA,TGCAGTGTACCGGGACCGCCCCCCTACGAGCAGTACTTC,CSVPGPPPYEQYF
NA,TRBJ1-5,TRBV6-1,TRBD1,TGTGCCAGCAACCACGGGACAGTCAATCAGCCCCAGCATTTT,CASNHGTVNQPQHF
NA,TRBJ2-1,TRBV4-2,TRBD2,TGTGCCAGCAGCCAGCCCGGGACTAGCGCCAATGAGCAGTTCTTC,CASSQPGTSANEQFF
many,TRBJ2-5,TRBV7-7,TRBD2,TGTGCCAGCAGCTCGGGACTAGCAGGGGGAGAGACCCAGTACTTC,CASSSGLAGGETQYF
NA,TRBJ1-5,TRBV20-1,TRBD1,TGCAGTGCTAGACTGGGGGACAGGGACCTATATAGCAATCAGCCCCGGCATTTT,CSARLGDRDLYSNQPRHF
NA,TRBJ2-7,TRBV29-1,NA,TGCAGATGGGTCCTAAGATACGAGCAGTACTTC,CRWVLRYEQYF
many,TRBJ2-3,TRBV20-1,NA,TGCAGTGCCGCCCCCCAAGGGGATACGCAGTATTTT,CSAAPQGDTQYF
NA,TRBJ1-2,TRBV5-6,TRBD1,TGTGCCAGCAGTCCCGGGGGCCCCCGGGACAGCGCTAACTATGGCTACACCTTC,CASSPGGPRDSANYGYTF
NA,TRBJ1-5,TRBV27,NA,TGTGCCAGCGGGCAGATTCACAATCAGCCCCAGCATTTT,CASGQIHNQPQHF
few,TRBJ2-5,TRBV15,NA,TGTGCCACCAGCAGGCCGGGTTCTCTGGAGACCCAGTACTTC,CATSRPGSLETQYF
NA,TRBJ2-6,TRBV5-5,TRBD1,TGTGCCAGCAGCCGACAGGGGTTATACGGGGCCAACGTCCTGACTTTC,CASSRQGLYGANVLTF
NA,TRBJ2-3,TRBV7-2,NA,TGTGCCAGCAGCTTAGACTGGCAGGCAAGGGGGGATACGCAGTATTTT,CASSLDWQARGDTQYF
NA,TRBJ2-7,TRBV12-3/TRBV12-4,NA,TGTGCCAGCAGTTTACGGGGGCACGAGCAGTACTTC,CASSLRGHEQYF
few,TRBJ1-1,TRBV5-1,NA,TGCGCCAGCAGCTTGGACAGCAAGGCGATGAACACTGAAGCTTTCTTT,CASSLDSKAMNTEAFF